The subject of this entry is one TCR beta chain. Its antigen is unknown. A read error may account for a junction end that differs from germline. A multiplex PCR was run with 60 Vbeta primers and 13 Jbeta primers. Generated by immunoSEQ multiplex PCR, the TCRdb table keeps only in-frame clones and is missing some. The table has 270,000 or so clones, roughly 90% seen once. These data are taken from a study of cytomegalovirus exposure and HLA in healthy donors. The CDR3 totals 16 residues. Germline V gives CDR1 SEHNR, CDR2 FQNEAQ (reference sequence). Study findings and constraints: The only immune exposure information that was available was CMV serostatus. High specificity and sensitivity for cytomegalovirus status were reported for the classifier. Certain indistinguishable V segments, among them TRBV6-2 and TRBV6-3, were excluded. A missense DCLRE1C variant was associated with V- and J-gene trimming of TCR beta chains in a later analysis, and an independent cohort replicated the association.

The clonotype originates from a man aged 40-50 years in good health and CMV-seropositive. This chain links TRBV7-9 with TRBJ2-7; 13 bases match TRBD2. The sequencing sample was made of PBMCs. As DNA, the CDR3 is TGTTCCAGCAGCCACACTAGCGGGAGGGCCCCCTACGAGCAGTACTTC. This encodes CSSSHTSGRAPYEQYF.